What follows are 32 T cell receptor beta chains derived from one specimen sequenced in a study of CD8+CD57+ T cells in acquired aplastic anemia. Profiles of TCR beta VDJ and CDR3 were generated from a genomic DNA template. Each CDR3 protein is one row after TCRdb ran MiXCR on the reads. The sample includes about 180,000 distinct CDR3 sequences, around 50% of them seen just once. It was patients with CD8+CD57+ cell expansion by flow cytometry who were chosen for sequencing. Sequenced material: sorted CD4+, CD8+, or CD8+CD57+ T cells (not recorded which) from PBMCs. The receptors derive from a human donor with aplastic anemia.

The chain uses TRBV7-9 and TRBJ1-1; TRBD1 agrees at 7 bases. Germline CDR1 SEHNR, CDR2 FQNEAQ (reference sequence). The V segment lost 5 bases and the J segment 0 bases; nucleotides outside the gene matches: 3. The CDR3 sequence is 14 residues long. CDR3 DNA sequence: TGTGCCAGCAGCGGGGGACAGCTGAACACTGAAGCTTTCTTT. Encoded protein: CASSGGQLNTEAFF.

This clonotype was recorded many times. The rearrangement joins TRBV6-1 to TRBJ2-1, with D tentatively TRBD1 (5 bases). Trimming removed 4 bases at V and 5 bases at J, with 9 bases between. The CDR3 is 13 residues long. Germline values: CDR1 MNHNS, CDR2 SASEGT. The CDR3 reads CASSGRQNNEQFF. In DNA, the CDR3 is TGTGCCAGCAGTGGTAGACAGAACAATGAGCAGTTCTTC.

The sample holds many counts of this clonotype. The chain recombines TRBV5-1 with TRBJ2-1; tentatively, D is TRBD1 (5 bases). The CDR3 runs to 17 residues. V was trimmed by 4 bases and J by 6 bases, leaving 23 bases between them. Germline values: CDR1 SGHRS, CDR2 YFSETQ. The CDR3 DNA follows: TGCGCCAGCAGCACCGGAAGGGGCCCCACACCGGGCAATGAGCAGTTCTTC. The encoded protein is CASSTGRGPTPGNEQFF.

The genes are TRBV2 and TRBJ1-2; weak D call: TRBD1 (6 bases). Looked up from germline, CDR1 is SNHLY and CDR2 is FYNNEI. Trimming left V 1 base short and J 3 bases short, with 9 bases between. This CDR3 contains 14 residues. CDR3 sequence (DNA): TGTGCCAGCAGTGAAGTTCCAGGGGACTATGGCTACACCTTC. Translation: CASSEVPGDYGYTF. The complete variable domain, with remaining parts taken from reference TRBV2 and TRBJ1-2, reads EPEVTQTPSHQVTQMGQEVILRCVPISNHLYFYWYRQILGQKVEFLVSFYNNEISEKSEIFDDQFSVERPDGSNFTLKIRSTKLEDSAMYFCASSEVPGDYGYTFGSGTRLTVV.

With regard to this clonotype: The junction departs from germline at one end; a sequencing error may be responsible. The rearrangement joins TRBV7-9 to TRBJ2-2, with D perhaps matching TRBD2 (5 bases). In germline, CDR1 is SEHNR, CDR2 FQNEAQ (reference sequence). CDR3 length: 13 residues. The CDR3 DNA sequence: TGTGCCAGCAACTTAGTCTCAACCGGGGAGCTGTTCTTT. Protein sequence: CASNLVSTGELFF.

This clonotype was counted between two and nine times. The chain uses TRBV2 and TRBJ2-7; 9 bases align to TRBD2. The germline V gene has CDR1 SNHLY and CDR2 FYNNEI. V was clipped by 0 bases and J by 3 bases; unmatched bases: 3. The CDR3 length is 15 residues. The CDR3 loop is CASSEAALAGYEQYF. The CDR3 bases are TGTGCCAGCAGTGAAGCGGCACTAGCGGGCTACGAGCAGTACTTC.

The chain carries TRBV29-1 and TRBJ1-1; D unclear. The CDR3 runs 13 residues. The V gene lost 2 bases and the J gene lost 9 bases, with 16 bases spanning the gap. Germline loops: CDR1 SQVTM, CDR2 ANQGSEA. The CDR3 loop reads CSVETGFGKKAFF. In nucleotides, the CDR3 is TGCAGCGTTGAAACGGGGTTCGGCAAGAAAGCTTTCTTT.

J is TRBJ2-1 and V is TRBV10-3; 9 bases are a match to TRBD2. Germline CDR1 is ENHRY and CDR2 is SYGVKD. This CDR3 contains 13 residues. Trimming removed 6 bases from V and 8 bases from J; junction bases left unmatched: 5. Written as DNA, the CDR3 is TGTGCCATCAGGCGGGGGGGCGACGATGAGCAGTTCTTC. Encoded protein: CAIRRGGDDEQFF.

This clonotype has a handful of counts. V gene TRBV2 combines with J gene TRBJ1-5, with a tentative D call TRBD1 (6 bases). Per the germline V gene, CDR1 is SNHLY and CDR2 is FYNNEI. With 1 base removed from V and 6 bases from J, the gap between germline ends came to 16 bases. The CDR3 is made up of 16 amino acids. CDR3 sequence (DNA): TGTGCCAGCAGTGAAGGGTTGGCAGGGGCAAGTCAGCCCCAGCATTTT. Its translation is CASSEGLAGASQPQHF. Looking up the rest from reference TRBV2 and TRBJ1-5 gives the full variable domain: EPEVTQTPSHQVTQMGQEVILRCVPISNHLYFYWYRQILGQKVEFLVSFYNNEISEKSEIFDDQFSVERPDGSNFTLKIRSTKLEDSAMYFCASSEGLAGASQPQHFGDGTRLSIL.

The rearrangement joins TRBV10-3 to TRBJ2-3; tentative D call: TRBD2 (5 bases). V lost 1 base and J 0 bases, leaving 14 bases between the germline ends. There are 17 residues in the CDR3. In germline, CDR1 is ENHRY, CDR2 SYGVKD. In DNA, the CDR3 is TGTGCCATCAGTGAGTTGAGCGGAGATTCTAGCACAGATACGCAGTATTTT. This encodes CAISELSGDSSTDTQYF.

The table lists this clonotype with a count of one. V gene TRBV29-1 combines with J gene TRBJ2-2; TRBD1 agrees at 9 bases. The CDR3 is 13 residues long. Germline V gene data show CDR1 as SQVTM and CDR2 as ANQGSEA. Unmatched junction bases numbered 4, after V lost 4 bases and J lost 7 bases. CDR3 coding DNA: TGCAGCGTTGGACAGGGGGGAGTCGGGGAGCTGTTTTTT. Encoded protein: CSVGQGGVGELFF.

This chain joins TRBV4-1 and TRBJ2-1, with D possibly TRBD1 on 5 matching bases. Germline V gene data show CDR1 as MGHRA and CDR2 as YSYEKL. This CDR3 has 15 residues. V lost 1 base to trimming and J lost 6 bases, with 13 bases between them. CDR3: CASSQGDGQVNEQFF. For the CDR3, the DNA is TGCGCCAGCAGCCAAGGCGACGGACAAGTCAATGAGCAGTTCTTC.

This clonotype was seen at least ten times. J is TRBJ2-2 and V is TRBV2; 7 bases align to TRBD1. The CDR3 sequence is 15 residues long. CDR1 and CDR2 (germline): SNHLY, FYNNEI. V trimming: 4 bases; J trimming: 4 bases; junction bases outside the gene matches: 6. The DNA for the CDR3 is TGTGCCAGCAGTGCCCACAGGGGAATCACCGGGGAGCTGTTTTTT. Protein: CASSAHRGITGELFF.

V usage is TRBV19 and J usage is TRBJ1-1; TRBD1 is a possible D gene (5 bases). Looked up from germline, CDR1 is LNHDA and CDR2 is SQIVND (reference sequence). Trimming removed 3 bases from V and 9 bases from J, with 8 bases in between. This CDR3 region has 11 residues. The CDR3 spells CASSIGAKAFF. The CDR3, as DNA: TGTGCCAGTAGTATTGGGGCTAAAGCTTTCTTT.

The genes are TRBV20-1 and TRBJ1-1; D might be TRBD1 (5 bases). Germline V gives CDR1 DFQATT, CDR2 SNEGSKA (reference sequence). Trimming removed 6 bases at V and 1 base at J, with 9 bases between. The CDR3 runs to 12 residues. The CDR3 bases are TGCAGTGCCCAGGGAGAGAACACTGAAGCTTTCTTT. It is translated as CSAQGENTEAFF.

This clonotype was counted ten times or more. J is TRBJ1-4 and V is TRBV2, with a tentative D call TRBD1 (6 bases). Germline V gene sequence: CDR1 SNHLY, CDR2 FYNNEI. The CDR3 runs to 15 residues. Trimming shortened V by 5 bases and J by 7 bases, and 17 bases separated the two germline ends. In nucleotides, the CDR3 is TGTGCCAGCAGTCCACCCGGGGGCAGGGGTGAAAAACTGTTTTTT. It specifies CASSPPGGRGEKLFF.

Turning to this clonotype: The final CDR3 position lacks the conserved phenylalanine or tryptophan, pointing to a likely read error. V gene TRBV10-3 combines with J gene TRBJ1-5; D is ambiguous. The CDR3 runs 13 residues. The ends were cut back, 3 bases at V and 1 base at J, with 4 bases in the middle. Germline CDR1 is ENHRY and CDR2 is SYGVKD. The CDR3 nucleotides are TGTGCCATCAGTGAAGGCAGCAATCAGCCCCAGCATTAT. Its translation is CAISEGSNQPQHY.

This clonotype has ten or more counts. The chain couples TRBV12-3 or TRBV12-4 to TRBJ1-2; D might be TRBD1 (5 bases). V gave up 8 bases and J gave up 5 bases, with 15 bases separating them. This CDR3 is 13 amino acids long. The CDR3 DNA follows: TGTGCCAGCGTAAGAGGGACCCTTTATGGCTACACCTTC. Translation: CASVRGTLYGYTF.

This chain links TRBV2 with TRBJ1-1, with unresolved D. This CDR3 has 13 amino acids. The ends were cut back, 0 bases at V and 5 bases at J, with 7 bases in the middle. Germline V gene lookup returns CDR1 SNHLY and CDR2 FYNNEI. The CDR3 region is CASSEALPTEAFF. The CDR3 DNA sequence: TGTGCCAGCAGTGAAGCGCTTCCTACTGAAGCTTTCTTT.

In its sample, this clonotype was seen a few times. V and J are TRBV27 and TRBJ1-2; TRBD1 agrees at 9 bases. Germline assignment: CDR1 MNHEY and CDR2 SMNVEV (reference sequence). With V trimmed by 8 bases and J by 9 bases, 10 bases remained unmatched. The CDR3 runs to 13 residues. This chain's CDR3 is CASSNGQGRSYTF. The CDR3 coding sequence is TGTGCCAGCTCCAATGGACAGGGGCGGAGCTACACCTTC.

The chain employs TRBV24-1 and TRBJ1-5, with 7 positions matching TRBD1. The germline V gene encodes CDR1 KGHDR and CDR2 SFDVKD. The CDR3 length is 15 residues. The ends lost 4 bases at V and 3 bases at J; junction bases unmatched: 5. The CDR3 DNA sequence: TGTGCCACCAGTGAGGGGGACAGCTACAATCAGCCCCAGCATTTT. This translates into CATSEGDSYNQPQHF.

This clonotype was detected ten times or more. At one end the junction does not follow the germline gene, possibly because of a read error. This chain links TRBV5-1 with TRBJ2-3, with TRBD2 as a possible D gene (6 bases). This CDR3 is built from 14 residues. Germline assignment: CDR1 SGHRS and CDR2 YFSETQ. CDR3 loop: CASSFSGSTDTQYF. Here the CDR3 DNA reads TGTGCCAGCAGCTTTAGCGGTAGCACAGATACGCAGTATTTT.

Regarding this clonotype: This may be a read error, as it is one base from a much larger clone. The DNA of the CDR3 is TGTGCCGGCAGCCCCAGGGGTGGTGGCTACACCTTC. This gives the protein CAGSPRGGGYTF. The rearrangement uses TRBV9 and TRBJ1-2; a possible D gene is TRBD1 (6 bases). Germline V gives CDR1 SGDLS, CDR2 YYNGEE. CDR3 length equals 12 residues. Based on the CDR3 plus reference TRBV9 and TRBJ1-2, the full variable domain is DSGVTQTPKHLITATGQRVTLRCSPRSGDLSVYWYQQSLDQGLQFLIQYYNGEERAKGNILERFSAQQFPDLHSELNLSSLELGDSALYFCAGSPRGGGYTFGSGTRLTVV.

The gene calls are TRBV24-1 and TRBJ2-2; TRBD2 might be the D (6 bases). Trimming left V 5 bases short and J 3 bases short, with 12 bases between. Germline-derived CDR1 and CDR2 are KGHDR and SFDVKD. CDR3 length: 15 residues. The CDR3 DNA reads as TGTGCCACCAGTGCGGGGGAGTATGACACCGGGGAGCTGTTTTTT. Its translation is CATSAGEYDTGELFF.

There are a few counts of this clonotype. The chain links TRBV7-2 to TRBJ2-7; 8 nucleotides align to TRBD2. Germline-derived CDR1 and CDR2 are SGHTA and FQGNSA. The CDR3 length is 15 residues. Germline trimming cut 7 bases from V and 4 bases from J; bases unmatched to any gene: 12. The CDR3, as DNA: TGTGCCAGCACCAACTACGGCGGCGGGAGGTACGAGCAGTACTTC. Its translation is CASTNYGGGRYEQYF.

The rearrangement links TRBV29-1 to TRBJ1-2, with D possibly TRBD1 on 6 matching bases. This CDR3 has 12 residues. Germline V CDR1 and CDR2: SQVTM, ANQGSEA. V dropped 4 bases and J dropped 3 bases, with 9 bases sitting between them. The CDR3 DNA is TGCAGCGTTGCAGGGGACGACTATGGCTACACCTTC. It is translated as CSVAGDDYGYTF.

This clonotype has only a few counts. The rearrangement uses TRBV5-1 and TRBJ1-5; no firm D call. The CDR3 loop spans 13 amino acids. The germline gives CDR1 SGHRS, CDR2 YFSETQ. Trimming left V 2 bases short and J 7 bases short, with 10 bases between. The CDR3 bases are TGCGCCAGCAGCTTTTCCACGGACCAGCCCCAGCATTTT. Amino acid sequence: CASSFSTDQPQHF.

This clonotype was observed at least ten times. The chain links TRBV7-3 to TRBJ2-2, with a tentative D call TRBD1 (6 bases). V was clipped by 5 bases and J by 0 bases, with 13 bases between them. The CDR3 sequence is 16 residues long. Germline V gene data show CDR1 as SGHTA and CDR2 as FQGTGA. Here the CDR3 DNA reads TGTGCCAGCAGCCTACTCGGGACAACGAACACCGGGGAGCTGTTTTTT. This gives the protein CASSLLGTTNTGELFF.

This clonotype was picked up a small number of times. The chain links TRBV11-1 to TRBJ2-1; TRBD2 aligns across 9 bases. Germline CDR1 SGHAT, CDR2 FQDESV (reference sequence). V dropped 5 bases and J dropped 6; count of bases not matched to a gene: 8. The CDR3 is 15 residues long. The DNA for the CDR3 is TGTGCCAGCAGCACTACGGGGACTAGCAGCAATGAGCAGTTCTTC. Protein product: CASSTTGTSSNEQFF.

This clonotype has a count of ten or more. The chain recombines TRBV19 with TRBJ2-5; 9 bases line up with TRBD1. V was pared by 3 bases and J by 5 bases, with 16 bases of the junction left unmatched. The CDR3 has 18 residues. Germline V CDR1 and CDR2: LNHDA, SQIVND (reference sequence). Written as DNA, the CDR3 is TGTGCCAGTAGTATTAGTGTCGGGACAGGGAACAGGCTGGAGACCCAGTACTTC. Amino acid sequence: CASSISVGTGNRLETQYF.

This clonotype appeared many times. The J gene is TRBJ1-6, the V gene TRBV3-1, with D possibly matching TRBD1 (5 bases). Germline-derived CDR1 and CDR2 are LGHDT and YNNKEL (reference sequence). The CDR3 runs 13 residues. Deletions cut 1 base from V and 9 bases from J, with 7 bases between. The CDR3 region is CASSQVGGSPLHF. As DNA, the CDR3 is TGTGCCAGCAGCCAAGTTGGGGGTTCACCCCTCCACTTT.

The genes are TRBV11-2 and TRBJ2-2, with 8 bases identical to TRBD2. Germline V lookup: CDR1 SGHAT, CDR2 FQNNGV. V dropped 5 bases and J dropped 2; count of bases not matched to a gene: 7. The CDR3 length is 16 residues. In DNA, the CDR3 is TGTGCCAGCAGCCCCTTAGCGGGATTTAACACCGGGGAGCTGTTTTTT. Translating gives CASSPLAGFNTGELFF. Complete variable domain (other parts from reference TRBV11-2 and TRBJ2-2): EAGVAQSPRYKIIEKRQSVAFWCNPISGHATLYWYQQILGQGPKLLIQFQNNGVVDDSQLPKDRFSAERLKGVDSTLKIQPAKLEDSAVYLCASSPLAGFNTGELFFGEGSRLTVL.